The entry below describes one TCR beta chain. Its antigen is not known. The data stem from a study of graft-versus-host responses after intestinal transplantation. Overall study findings and caveats: Individuals who had graft-donor T cell macrochimerism had allografts that showed high graft-versus-host to host-versus-graft clonal ratios.

Germline assignment: CDR1 MGHRA and CDR2 YSYEKL. V gave up 4 bases and J gave up 5 bases; unmatched junction bases: 7. The CDR3 runs to 15 residues. Generated by immunoSEQ multiplex PCR, the TCRdb table keeps only in-frame clones and is missing some. The sample holds approximately 33,000 clones, about four fifths seen once. Material: unstimulated CD8+ T cells sorted from spleen or lymph node cells, obtained before intestinal transplant. The origin of this receptor is a human donor who received an intestinal transplant. This chain uses TRBV4-1 with TRBJ2-1, with TRBD2 matching 8 bases. CDR3 coding DNA: TGCGCCAGCAGCCCCTTAGCGGGGCTAGACAATGAGCAGTTCTTC. Its translation is CASSPLAGLDNEQFF.